Below are 32 T cell receptor beta chains sequenced from a single sample in a study of Tregs in tolerant kidney transplant recipients. Generated by immunoSEQ multiplex PCR, the TCRdb table keeps only in-frame clones and is missing some. The sample has fewer than 100,000 clones; about 91% are singletons. The sequencing here drew on Tregs from blood, taken before the transplant. All receptors come from a human donor who received a combined kidney and bone marrow transplant.

This clone was seen only once. The chain combines TRBV6-4 with TRBJ2-1, with 12 bases identical to TRBD1. V dropped 0 bases and J dropped 8; count of bases not matched to a gene: 2. The germline V gene encodes CDR1 MRHNA and CDR2 SNTAGT. This CDR3 comprises 15 residues. The CDR3 bases are TGTGCCAGCAGTGACTCCGGGACAGGGGGCCATGAGCAGTTCTTC. This gives the protein CASSDSGTGGHEQFF.

The chain links TRBV7-3 to TRBJ2-2, with TRBD2 matching 11 bases. After removal of 5 bases from V and 6 bases from J, the junction contained 11 bases not matched to a gene. CDR3 length: 17 amino acids. CDR1 and CDR2 (germline): SGHTA, FQGTGA. The DNA for the CDR3 is TGTGCCAGCAGCGAGACTGCCTCTAGCGGGAGGTCCGGGGAGCTGTTTTTT. Protein sequence: CASSETASSGRSGELFF.

The rearrangement links TRBV30 to TRBJ2-1, with D perhaps assigned TRBD1 or TRBD2 (5 bases each). Trimming cost V 2 bases and J 9 bases, with 17 bases left between them. The CDR3 consists of 14 residues. CDR1 is GTSNPN, CDR2 SVGIG, per germline (reference sequence). The CDR3 DNA reads as TGTGCCTGGAGTCCCGGTCCCCCTGGGGGTGAGCAGTTCTTC. This codes for CAWSPGPPGGEQFF.

The rearrangement joins TRBV30 to TRBJ2-2; D gene unclear. V lost 1 base and J lost 1, with 4 bases in between. The CDR3 is 13 amino acids. CDR1 is GTSNPN and CDR2 is SVGIG in the germline V gene (reference sequence). The CDR3 region is CAWSGQNTGELFF. CDR3 bases: TGTGCCTGGAGTGGACAGAACACCGGGGAGCTGTTTTTT.

V gene TRBV6-6 combines with J gene TRBJ2-3; a weak D match, TRBD2 (6 bases). CDR1 is MNHNY and CDR2 is SVGAGI in the germline V gene (reference sequence). V was pared by 6 bases and J by 5 bases, with 9 bases between. This CDR3 is built from 12 residues. CDR3: CASRWGEDTQYF. CDR3 sequence (DNA): TGTGCCAGCAGGTGGGGGGAAGATACGCAGTATTTT.

The gene calls are TRBV5-1 and TRBJ1-3; perhaps TRBD1 as D (5 bases). Germline CDR1 reads SGHRS; CDR2 reads YFSETQ. The ends were cut back, 4 bases at V and 4 bases at J, with 21 bases in the middle. The CDR3 is made up of 17 amino acids. The CDR3 DNA follows: TGCGCCAGCAGCCCAGGCGGGACGGCTACGACGGGAAACACCATATATTTT. Translating gives CASSPGGTATTGNTIYF.

The chain employs TRBV7-2 and TRBJ2-5; D is perhaps TRBD1 (6 bases). Trimming took off 5 bases at V and 4 bases at J, with 14 bases between the two ends. Per the germline V gene, CDR1 is SGHTA and CDR2 is FQGNSA. This CDR3 is 14 amino acids long. The CDR3 DNA reads as TGTGCCAGCAGCCAAACCCAGGGGCGAGAGACCCAGTACTTC. This sequence encodes CASSQTQGRETQYF.

V usage is TRBV11-2 and J usage is TRBJ2-5; no clear D. From germline, CDR1 is SGHAT and CDR2 FQNNGV. With 5 bases removed from V and 3 bases from J, the gap between germline ends came to 10 bases. The CDR3 spans 13 residues. CDR3 residues: CASSLGRKETQYF. The CDR3 DNA sequence: TGTGCCAGCAGCCTGGGCAGAAAAGAGACCCAGTACTTC.

The chain joins TRBV28 to TRBJ1-5; 7 bases match TRBD1. Germline V gene lookup returns CDR1 MDHEN and CDR2 SYDVKM. V shed 3 bases and J 0 bases; nucleotides not matched to a gene: 5. The CDR3 extends over 16 amino acids. The CDR3 region has the DNA TGTGCCAGCAGTTTGGGACAGACGTATAGCAATCAGCCCCAGCATTTT. It translates to CASSLGQTYSNQPQHF. The variable domain in full, completed from reference TRBV28 and TRBJ1-5, reads DVKVTQSSRYLVKRTGEKVFLECVQDMDHENMFWYRQDPGLGLRLIYFSYDVKMKEKGDIPEGYSVSREKKERFSLILESASTNQTSMYLCASSLGQTYSNQPQHFGDGTRLSIL.

The genes are TRBV5-1 and TRBJ1-1; TRBD1 aligns across 8 bases. The trim removed 0 bases at V and 8 bases at J, leaving 3 bases unmatched. Germline lookup yields CDR1 SGHRS and CDR2 YFSETQ. The CDR3 runs 13 residues. The CDR3 bases are TGCGCCAGCAGCTTGGCCGACAGGGGAGAAGCTTTCTTT. Translated, it gives CASSLADRGEAFF.

In DNA form, the CDR3 reads TGTGCCACCCGGGACAGGGAGAGTAGCAATCAGCCCCAGCATTTT. It yields the protein CATRDRESSNQPQHF. The V call is TRBV6-6, the J call TRBJ1-5, with 9 bases identical to TRBD1. The CDR3 extends over 15 amino acids. V was clipped by 10 bases and J by 0 bases; unmatched bases: 7. Germline CDR1 MNHNY, CDR2 SVGAGI (reference sequence).

This chain links TRBV30 with TRBJ1-3; D unclear. Looked up from germline, CDR1 is GTSNPN and CDR2 is SVGIG (reference sequence). Trimming took 0 bases from V and 1 from J, leaving 7 bases between them. The CDR3 has 14 residues. In nucleotides, the CDR3 is TGTGCCTGGAGTGTACTCCGTTCTGGAAACACCATATATTTT. Its translation is CAWSVLRSGNTIYF.

This rearrangement joins TRBV7-2 to TRBJ2-6; tentative D call: TRBD1 (6 bases). CDR1 SGHTA and CDR2 FQGNSA come from the germline V gene. There are 17 residues in the CDR3. V was clipped by 7 bases and J by 0 bases, with 16 bases between them. CDR3 region: CASTWGTYSSGANVLTF. CDR3 sequence (DNA): TGTGCCAGCACATGGGGGACATATAGCTCTGGGGCCAACGTCCTGACTTTC.

V and J are TRBV27 and TRBJ2-7; TRBD1 matches 8 bases. In germline, CDR1 is MNHEY, CDR2 SMNVEV (reference sequence). This CDR3 region has 18 residues. The V gene end was trimmed by 0 bases and the J gene end by 0 bases; junction bases not matched to a gene: 10. The CDR3 DNA sequence: TGTGCCAGCAGTTTATCGGCCCCAGGGGGCCATGTCTCCTACGAGCAGTACTTC. It translates to CASSLSAPGGHVSYEQYF.

The chain combines TRBV28 with TRBJ1-3, with TRBD1 matching 9 bases. From germline, CDR1 is MDHEN and CDR2 SYDVKM. The junction had 5 bases not matched to a gene; V was cut back by 2 bases and J by 0 bases. The CDR3 is 17 amino acids. Here the CDR3 reads CASSLLPGQGSGNTIYF. DNA for the CDR3: TGTGCCAGCAGTTTACTTCCGGGACAGGGCTCTGGAAACACCATATATTTT.

The V call is TRBV2, the J call TRBJ2-2; TRBD2 might be the D (5 bases). Per germline, CDR1 SNHLY and CDR2 FYNNEI. CDR3 size: 15 residues. The V gene lost 5 bases and the J gene lost 1 base, with 11 bases spanning the gap. This chain's CDR3 is CASSPPGLNTGELFF. The CDR3 DNA reads as TGTGCCAGCAGTCCCCCGGGATTGAACACCGGGGAGCTGTTTTTT.

V and J are TRBV2 and TRBJ2-1, with 14 bases that match TRBD2. Germline V gene sequence: CDR1 SNHLY, CDR2 FYNNEI. The CDR3 runs 16 residues. J gave up 7 bases and V 6 bases, and 8 bases lay outside the gene matches. The CDR3 nucleotides are TGTGCCAGCAGGGGACTAGCGGGAGCGCTCGGGAATGAGCAGTTCTTC. As protein: CASRGLAGALGNEQFF.

The chain employs TRBV6-1 and TRBJ2-5, with TRBD2 identical over 10 bases. The V and J ends lost 0 bases and 5 bases, in that order; junction bases with no gene match: 3. The CDR3 extends over 15 amino acids. CDR1 is MNHNS, CDR2 SASEGT, per germline. The CDR3 DNA reads TGTGCCAGCAGTGAAGCGTGGACTAGCGGCGAGACCCAGTACTTC. Protein: CASSEAWTSGETQYF.

V usage is TRBV19 and J usage is TRBJ2-1; tentative D call: TRBD2 (6 bases). The V end lost 1 base, the J end lost 5 bases, and 12 bases lay between the germline ends. This CDR3 spans 15 amino acids. Germline values: CDR1 LNHDA, CDR2 SQIVND (reference sequence). The CDR3 nucleotides read TGTGCCAGTAGTATAGGCCTAGCGCGCCACAATGAGCAGTTCTTC. It yields the protein CASSIGLARHNEQFF.

The V call is TRBV30, the J call TRBJ2-5; D is possibly TRBD1 or TRBD2 (5 bases each). This CDR3 has 14 residues. Germline V lookup: CDR1 GTSNPN, CDR2 SVGIG (reference sequence). V lost 2 bases, J lost 2 bases, and 12 bases lay in between. The CDR3 reads CAWSLGTFQETQYF. CDR3 nucleotide sequence: TGTGCCTGGAGTTTGGGGACCTTTCAAGAGACCCAGTACTTC.

The chain combines TRBV18 with TRBJ1-1, with D tentatively TRBD1 (6 bases). Germline CDR1 reads KGHSH; CDR2 reads LQKENI. V was pared by 8 bases and J by 5 bases, with 12 bases between. This CDR3 region has 12 residues. CDR3 bases: TGTGCCAGCACCGGAGGGGGGACTGAAGCTTTCTTT. This codes for CASTGGGTEAFF.

This chain links TRBV7-9 with TRBJ2-1; 9 bases are a match to TRBD2. The germline V gene encodes CDR1 SEHNR and CDR2 FQNEAQ (reference sequence). CDR3 length equals 17 residues. Germline trimming cut 1 base from V and 6 bases from J; bases unmatched to any gene: 10. The CDR3 region has the DNA TGTGCCAGCAGCTTAGGAATTGATAGCGGGAGTGGCAATGAGCAGTTCTTC. Translating it yields CASSLGIDSGSGNEQFF.

V gene TRBV25-1 combines with J gene TRBJ2-3; 11 positions agree with TRBD2. There are 13 residues in the CDR3. Per germline, CDR1 MGHDK and CDR2 SYGVNS. The trim removed 4 bases at V and 10 bases at J, leaving 4 bases unmatched. The CDR3 is CASSARSGRAQYF. DNA for the CDR3: TGTGCCAGCAGTGCCCGTAGCGGGAGGGCGCAGTATTTT.

The rearrangement links TRBV11-2 to TRBJ2-7; D assignment may be TRBD1 or TRBD2 (6 bases each). The CDR3 is 16 amino acids. The germline V gene encodes CDR1 SGHAT and CDR2 FQNNGV. V was shortened by 6 bases and J by 4 bases, with 22 bases between the two germline ends. The DNA for the CDR3 is TGTGCCAGCAGTCCGATTGGCCGGAGAGGGGGGTACGAGCAGTACTTC. Translation: CASSPIGRRGGYEQYF. Complete variable domain (other parts from reference TRBV11-2 and TRBJ2-7): EAGVAQSPRYKIIEKRQSVAFWCNPISGHATLYWYQQILGQGPKLLIQFQNNGVVDDSQLPKDRFSAERLKGVDSTLKIQPAKLEDSAVYLCASSPIGRRGGYEQYFGPGTRLTVT.

This rearrangement joins TRBV5-1 to TRBJ1-2; 8 bases match TRBD1. CDR3 length: 17 amino acids. Per the germline V gene, CDR1 is SGHRS and CDR2 is YFSETQ. After removal of 4 bases from V and 3 bases from J, the junction contained 14 bases not matched to a gene. CDR3 DNA: TGCGCCAGCAGCGATACCCCCCCGGACAGGGAAGACTATGGCTACACCTTC. Its translation is CASSDTPPDREDYGYTF.

The chain links TRBV10-3 to TRBJ2-1, with D perhaps assigned TRBD1 or TRBD2 (5 bases each). Germline CDR1 and CDR2: ENHRY and SYGVKD. V gave up 10 bases and J gave up 5 bases, with 21 bases separating them. This CDR3 is built from 15 residues. CDR3 coding DNA: TGTGCCACCATAAAGGCCACGGGACCGAACAATGAGCAGTTCTTC. It codes for CATIKATGPNNEQFF.

This clone was seen once. The chain recombines TRBV19 with TRBJ2-7; 13 bases are a match to TRBD2. Trimming at V came to 4 bases and at J to 2 bases, leaving 2 bases not matched to a gene. The CDR3 totals 15 residues. Germline CDR1 LNHDA, CDR2 SQIVND (reference sequence). In nucleotides, the CDR3 is TGTGCCAGTAGTACGACTAGCGGGAGGACCTACGAGCAGTACTTC. The encoded protein is CASSTTSGRTYEQYF. Full variable domain (rest looked up from reference TRBV19 and TRBJ2-7): DGGITQSPKYLFRKEGQNVTLSCEQNLNHDAMYWYRQDPGQGLRLIYYSQIVNDFQKGDIAEGYSVSREKKESFPLTVTSAQKNPTAFYLCASSTTSGRTYEQYFGPGTRLTVT.

The rearrangement uses TRBV29-1 and TRBJ1-2; TRBD1 agrees at 7 bases. The ends lost 6 bases at V and 4 bases at J; junction bases unmatched: 5. Germline CDR1 SQVTM, CDR2 ANQGSEA. This CDR3 is 12 amino acids long. The CDR3 coding sequence is TGCAGCGTGGCCCGGGACAGCTATGGCTACACCTTC. Translating it yields CSVARDSYGYTF.

In this sample, this clone turned up once. The rearrangement joins TRBV28 to TRBJ1-2; 8 bases agree with TRBD1. The CDR3 is 15 amino acids. Germline values: CDR1 MDHEN, CDR2 SYDVKM. With V trimmed by 8 bases and J by 2 bases, 10 bases remained unmatched. The CDR3 loop is CASRNPDRANYGYTF. DNA of the CDR3: TGTGCCAGCCGAAATCCGGACAGGGCGAACTATGGCTACACCTTC.

The table lists this clone with a few counts. The chain joins TRBV21-1 to TRBJ1-4; the table's D call of TRBD1 was not tested on the DNA. TRBV21-1 is an annotated pseudogene. The CDR3 contains 17 residues. CDR3 loop: CASSNSQGFSTNEKLFF. CDR3 sequence (DNA): TGTGCCAGCAGCAACTCACAGGGTTTTTCAACTAATGAAAAACTGTTTTTT.

The chain uses TRBV6-1 and TRBJ2-2; 8 bases align to TRBD1. Per germline, CDR1 MNHNS and CDR2 SASEGT. The CDR3 consists of 15 residues. Trimming at V came to 5 bases and at J to 4 bases, leaving 6 bases not matched to a gene. The DNA for the CDR3 is TGTGCCAGCAGTCCTCGACAGGGGAGCACCGGGGAGCTGTTTTTT. It encodes CASSPRQGSTGELFF.

The gene calls are TRBV9 and TRBJ1-3; no reliable D call. This CDR3 is 14 amino acids long. V lost 0 bases to trimming and J lost 3 bases, with 7 bases between them. Germline-derived CDR1 and CDR2 are SGDLS and YYNGEE. CDR3 sequence: CASSVEASGNTIYF. CDR3 in DNA: TGTGCCAGCAGCGTAGAAGCGAGTGGAAACACCATATATTTT.